These 32 T cell receptor beta chains originate from one sample sequenced in a study of human T cells and chemical hapten exposure. Time point denoted: pre-sensitization, week 0. Indicated treatment: therapeutic diphenylcyclopropenone sensitization with weekly scalp DPC. The total RNA was obtained from whole blood that was not fractionated. MiXCR, run by TCRdb on the RACE reads, gives a single entry per CDR3 protein. The sample lists some 57,000 distinct CDR3 sequences; about 9.6% were seen once. The specimen comprised whole blood, sampled in connection with sensitization to the hapten diphenylcyclopropenone (DPC). The receptors were gathered from a woman aged 30 to 39 with alopecia areata. Some clones in this sample may be carry-over from other donors' samples.

This clonotype was seen repeatedly, ten times or more. The rearrangement joins TRBV4-3 to TRBJ2-6, with D possibly being TRBD2 (6 bases). Germline V lookup: CDR1 LGHNA, CDR2 YSLEER. This CDR3 has 19 amino acids. V lost 2 bases and J 0 bases, leaving 17 bases between the germline ends. This chain's CDR3 is CASSQPVRETNSGANVLTF. The CDR3 DNA reads TGCGCCAGCAGCCAACCAGTTCGGGAGACTAACTCTGGGGCCAACGTCCTGACTTTC.

This clonotype was observed at least ten times. The chain employs TRBV7-2 and TRBJ1-1; D is unresolved. Trimming shortened V by 5 bases and J by 11 bases, and 12 bases separated the two germline ends. The CDR3 loop spans 11 amino acids. Germline V CDR1 and CDR2: SGHTA, FQGNSA. In DNA, the CDR3 is TGTGCCAGCAGCCCACCCGGGGTGGCTTTCTTT. It encodes CASSPPGVAFF.

In its sample, this clonotype was seen a few times. The chain combines TRBV20-1 with TRBJ2-1; 9 nucleotides agree with TRBD2. V lost 1 base and J lost 8; bases outside the gene matches: 3. Germline assignment: CDR1 DFQATT and CDR2 SNEGSKA (reference sequence). This CDR3 has 13 amino acids. The CDR3: CSARGGLAHEQFF. In DNA, the CDR3 is TGCAGTGCTAGAGGGGGACTAGCCCATGAGCAGTTCTTC.

This clonotype has just a few counts. The chain combines TRBV12-3 or TRBV12-4 with TRBJ1-1; weak D call: TRBD1 (6 bases). CDR3 length equals 13 residues. The V end was cut by 9 bases, the J end by 3 bases, with 14 bases between. The CDR3 loop is CASAGVLYTEAFF. The CDR3 nucleotides read TGTGCCAGTGCAGGGGTATTGTACACTGAAGCTTTCTTT.

This clonotype came up many times. The rearrangement joins TRBV6-6 to TRBJ2-7, with D unclear. Germline V gives CDR1 MNHNY, CDR2 SVGAGI (reference sequence). This CDR3 spans 12 amino acids. Between the trimmed V and J ends, which lost 0 bases and 5 bases, there was a span of 5 bases. The CDR3 loop reads CASSYSVDEQYF. DNA for the CDR3: TGTGCCAGCAGTTACTCGGTGGACGAGCAGTACTTC.

In this sample, this clonotype turned up a few times. This chain connects TRBV6-5 to TRBJ2-5; D possibly uses TRBD1 or TRBD2 (5 bases each). CDR1 and CDR2 from the germline V gene are MNHEY and SVGAGI. The CDR3 is made up of 16 amino acids. V was clipped by 0 bases and J by 5 bases, with 16 bases between them. CDR3 in DNA: TGTGCCAGCAGTTACTCAACAGCCGGGGCAGGGGAGACCCAGTACTTC. As protein: CASSYSTAGAGETQYF.

The chain is built from TRBV28 and TRBJ1-1, with TRBD1 matching 10 bases. The V gene's germline CDR1 is MDHEN and CDR2 SYDVKM. Unmatched junction bases numbered 6, after V lost 1 base and J lost 4 bases. The CDR3 has 16 residues. The CDR3 is CASSLLSRDRGTEAFF. CDR3 coding DNA: TGTGCCAGCAGTTTATTGTCCCGGGACAGGGGCACTGAAGCTTTCTTT.

A few counts support this clonotype. One end of the junction is discordant with germline, which a read error may explain. This sequence joins TRBV12-3 or TRBV12-4 and TRBJ1-2, with no clear D. This CDR3 comprises 13 residues. For the CDR3, the DNA is TGTGCCAGCAGTCCTCTAGATGGACTTGGCTACAACTTC. This gives the protein CASSPLDGLGYNF.

This chain connects TRBV7-2 to TRBJ2-1; D unclear. V shed 6 bases and J shed 8 bases, with 14 bases lying between them. Germline V CDR1 and CDR2: SGHTA, FQGNSA. The CDR3 spans 13 residues. CDR3 nucleotide sequence: TGTGCCAGCAGTCGCCTCGTTGGCGATGAGCAGTTCTTC. Its translation is CASSRLVGDEQFF.

This clonotype has more than one count but fewer than ten. The rearrangement links TRBV7-3 to TRBJ2-2, with D hard to call. Trimming left V 2 bases short and J 3 bases short, with 7 bases between. The CDR3 sequence is 14 residues long. Germline V CDR1 and CDR2: SGHTA, FQGTGA. This CDR3 is CASSLSQYTGELFF. The CDR3 nucleotides are TGTGCCAGCAGCTTATCCCAGTACACCGGGGAGCTGTTTTTT.

This chain joins TRBV7-2 and TRBJ2-1; no reliable D call. Germline loops: CDR1 SGHTA, CDR2 FQGNSA. The CDR3 length is 14 residues. V gave up 5 bases and J gave up 0 bases, with 8 bases separating them. CDR3 sequence: CASSPSSSYNEQFF. In DNA form, the CDR3 reads TGTGCCAGCAGCCCCTCCAGCTCCTACAATGAGCAGTTCTTC.

The rearrangement uses TRBV7-6 and TRBJ1-3; TRBD1 agrees at 9 bases. This CDR3 spans 14 amino acids. Per the germline V gene, CDR1 is SGHVS and CDR2 is FNYEAQ. The V segment lost 4 bases and the J segment 8 bases; nucleotides outside the gene matches: 6. DNA of the CDR3: TGTGCCAGCAGCTCCACCGGGACAGGGTACACCATATATTTT. Translation: CASSSTGTGYTIYF.

This clonotype was seen at least ten times. V is TRBV5-1 and J is TRBJ1-4, with 8 bases matching TRBD1. The CDR3 consists of 14 residues. V lost 7 bases to trimming and J lost 4 bases; unmatched junction nucleotides: 6. CDR1 is SGHRS, CDR2 YFSETQ, per germline. Here the CDR3 DNA reads TGCGCCAGCGGACAGGGTCAGGGTAATGAAAAACTGTTTTTT. This codes for CASGQGQGNEKLFF.

This clonotype was picked up many times. The J gene is TRBJ2-7, the V gene TRBV6-4; possibly TRBD1 for D (5 bases). The CDR3 covers 15 residues. Trimming stripped 4 bases from V and 2 bases from J, with 15 bases between. Germline lookup yields CDR1 MRHNA and CDR2 SNTAGT. CDR3 in amino acids: CASSVGWGRAYEQYF. The CDR3 DNA is TGTGCCAGCAGTGTGGGTTGGGGCAGGGCCTACGAGCAGTACTTC.

In its sample, this clonotype was seen a few times. J is TRBJ2-1 and V is TRBV12-3 or TRBV12-4; D gene uncertain. The length of the CDR3 is 14 residues. The V gene lost 3 bases and the J gene lost 3 bases, with 9 bases spanning the gap. CDR3 region: CASSFGQLYNEQFF. The CDR3 DNA follows: TGTGCCAGCAGTTTCGGCCAGCTCTACAATGAGCAGTTCTTC.

This clonotype was picked up a small number of times. The chain couples TRBV7-3 to TRBJ2-6; D is unresolved. Germline V gene data show CDR1 as SGHTA and CDR2 as FQGTGA. CDR3 size: 13 residues. Trimming pared 2 bases from V and 3 bases from J, leaving 2 bases between. CDR3 sequence (DNA): TGTGCCAGCAGCTTAGTTGGGGCCAACGTCCTGACTTTC. As protein: CASSLVGANVLTF.

This chain joins TRBV11-2 and TRBJ2-5, with TRBD1 matching 12 bases. Trimming removed 5 bases from V and 7 bases from J; junction bases left unmatched: 14. The CDR3 totals 17 residues. Per germline, CDR1 SGHAT and CDR2 FQNNGV. CDR3 loop: CASSPAGGTGGLGTQYF. The CDR3 DNA reads as TGTGCCAGCAGCCCCGCCGGAGGGACAGGGGGCTTAGGGACCCAGTACTTC.

This clonotype was recorded a few times. The gene calls are TRBV5-1 and TRBJ1-1, with TRBD1 identical over 9 bases. The junction had 7 bases not matched to a gene; V was cut back by 0 bases and J by 7 bases. Germline lookup yields CDR1 SGHRS and CDR2 YFSETQ. This CDR3 spans 15 amino acids. The CDR3 bases are TGCGCCAGCAGCTTGGCCTCCGGGACAGGGATTGAAGCTTTCTTT. Its translation is CASSLASGTGIEAFF.

Ten or more counts support this clonotype. The rearrangement joins TRBV5-8 to TRBJ2-7; perhaps TRBD2 as D (8 bases). CDR1 SGHTS and CDR2 YDEGEE come from the germline V gene. The CDR3 is 16 amino acids. The germline V and J ends were trimmed by 0 bases and 3 bases, with 16 bases remaining between them. The DNA of the CDR3 is TGTGCCAGCAGCTTGGCGGGGGGGACAGCCCTCTACGAGCAGTACTTC. This translates into CASSLAGGTALYEQYF.

This clonotype has only a few counts. The chain employs TRBV9 and TRBJ2-1, with D perhaps matching TRBD1 or TRBD2 (5 bases each). The V end was cut by 2 bases, the J end by 4 bases, with 10 bases between. This CDR3 spans 14 amino acids. Germline CDR1 reads SGDLS; CDR2 reads YYNGEE. For the CDR3, the DNA is TGTGCCAGCAGCGTCCCGGGACCTTACAATGAGCAGTTCTTC. This codes for CASSVPGPYNEQFF. Complete variable domain (other parts from reference TRBV9 and TRBJ2-1): DSGVTQTPKHLITATGQRVTLRCSPRSGDLSVYWYQQSLDQGLQFLIQYYNGEERAKGNILERFSAQQFPDLHSELNLSSLELGDSALYFCASSVPGPYNEQFFGPGTRLTVL.

The CDR3 reads CSARGQGYIDTQYF. DNA of the CDR3: TGCAGTGCTAGGGGACAGGGTTATATAGATACGCAGTATTTT. The gene calls are TRBV20-1 and TRBJ2-3, with TRBD1 matching over 9 bases. V was pared by 3 bases and J by 5 bases, with 6 bases of the junction left unmatched. This CDR3 spans 14 amino acids. From germline, CDR1 is DFQATT and CDR2 SNEGSKA (reference sequence).

The V call is TRBV6-5, the J call TRBJ2-1, with 7 bases identical to TRBD2. There are 15 residues in the CDR3. The germline gives CDR1 MNHEY, CDR2 SVGAGI. Trimming took 6 bases from V and 4 from J; bases not matched to a gene: 9. CDR3 in amino acids: CASSRDPGRYNEQFF. The CDR3 DNA reads as TGTGCCAGCAGCCGAGACCCCGGGAGGTACAATGAGCAGTTCTTC.

The rearrangement uses TRBV12-3 or TRBV12-4 and TRBJ2-3; TRBD2 aligns across 10 bases. The CDR3 consists of 16 residues. V shed 3 bases, J shed 3 bases, and the junction held 6 bases outside the gene matches. The CDR3 is CASSFLAGELTDTQYF. Written as DNA, the CDR3 is TGTGCCAGCAGTTTCCTAGCGGGGGAACTTACAGATACGCAGTATTTT.

The rearrangement links TRBV7-8 to TRBJ2-7, with 10 bases that match TRBD1. The CDR3 totals 15 residues. With 5 bases clipped from V and 5 bases from J, the junction kept 9 bases outside the gene matches. Germline-derived CDR1 and CDR2 are SGHVS and FQNEAQ. The CDR3 sequence is CASSARDRGVHEQYF. CDR3 nucleotide sequence: TGTGCCAGCAGCGCTCGGGACAGGGGTGTCCACGAGCAGTACTTC.

This chain links TRBV7-8 with TRBJ2-7; tentatively, D is TRBD1 or TRBD2 (5 bases each). V lost 7 bases and J lost 2, with 18 bases in between. Germline lookup yields CDR1 SGHVS and CDR2 FQNEAQ. The CDR3 consists of 15 residues. The DNA for the CDR3 is TGTGCCAGCACATACGGGACGACGGGCGCCTACGAGCAGTACTTC. Amino acids: CASTYGTTGAYEQYF.

This clonotype was counted ten times or more. The gene calls are TRBV6-6 and TRBJ1-6; D is undetermined. This CDR3 spans 12 amino acids. Trimming removed 2 bases at V and 7 bases at J, with 3 bases between. CDR1 and CDR2 (germline): MNHNY, SVGAGI (reference sequence). The CDR3 DNA reads as TGTGCCAGCAGTTACGAGAATTCACCCCTCCACTTT. Protein product: CASSYENSPLHF.

The chain couples TRBV2 to TRBJ2-3; D possibly corresponds to TRBD2 (5 bases). The CDR3 has 13 residues. In germline, CDR1 is SNHLY, CDR2 FYNNEI. V was trimmed by 7 bases and J by 1 base, leaving 9 bases between them. The CDR3 bases are TGTGCCAGCACGGTGGACTGCACAGATACGCAGTATTTT. Its protein product is CASTVDCTDTQYF.

This clonotype was detected many times. This chain uses TRBV28 with TRBJ2-3, with D possibly TRBD2 on 5 matching bases. Germline V lookup: CDR1 MDHEN, CDR2 SYDVKM. V was pared by 7 bases and J by 2 bases, with 16 bases between. The CDR3 has 15 amino acids. In nucleotides, the CDR3 is TGTGCCAGCACCCAGATAGGACTGACCACAGATACGCAGTATTTT. Translating gives CASTQIGLTTDTQYF.

This clonotype was counted only a few times. The rearrangement joins TRBV2 to TRBJ2-3; the match to TRBD1 covers 7 bases. Trimming took 8 bases from V and 1 from J; bases not matched to a gene: 9. This CDR3 spans 15 amino acids. Germline loops: CDR1 SNHLY, CDR2 FYNNEI. The CDR3 bases are TGTGCCAGCGGTAGACAGGGAATAGGCACAGATACGCAGTATTTT. Its protein product is CASGRQGIGTDTQYF.

In regard to this clonotype: Given the absence of the conserved phenylalanine or tryptophan at the CDR3 end, a read error is likely. This chain joins TRBV3-1 and TRBJ2-2; no reliable D call. Germline CDR1 and CDR2: LGHDT and YNNKEL (reference sequence). V was trimmed by 0 bases and J by 1 base, leaving 9 bases between them. The CDR3 runs to 16 residues. CDR3 in DNA: TGTGCCAGCAGCCAAGAGTCGGCAGGGAACACCGGGGAGCTGTTTTTG. It encodes CASSQESAGNTGELFL.

The chain is built from TRBV6-6 and TRBJ1-1; no clear D. CDR1 is MNHNY and CDR2 is SVGAGI in the germline V gene (reference sequence). CDR3 length: 17 residues. V dropped 2 bases and J dropped 5 bases, with 21 bases sitting between them. The CDR3 is CASSYPRRPNRKTEAFF. CDR3 DNA: TGTGCCAGCAGTTACCCTCGACGTCCGAACCGGAAGACTGAAGCTTTCTTT.

In its sample, this clonotype was seen a few times. The V gene is TRBV12-3 or TRBV12-4, the J gene TRBJ2-7; 7 bases match TRBD1. The CDR3 has 15 residues. V was clipped by 6 bases and J by 0 bases; unmatched bases: 8. The CDR3 here is CASSKGQLNSYEQYF. In nucleotides, the CDR3 is TGTGCCAGCAGCAAGGGACAGCTTAACTCCTACGAGCAGTACTTC.